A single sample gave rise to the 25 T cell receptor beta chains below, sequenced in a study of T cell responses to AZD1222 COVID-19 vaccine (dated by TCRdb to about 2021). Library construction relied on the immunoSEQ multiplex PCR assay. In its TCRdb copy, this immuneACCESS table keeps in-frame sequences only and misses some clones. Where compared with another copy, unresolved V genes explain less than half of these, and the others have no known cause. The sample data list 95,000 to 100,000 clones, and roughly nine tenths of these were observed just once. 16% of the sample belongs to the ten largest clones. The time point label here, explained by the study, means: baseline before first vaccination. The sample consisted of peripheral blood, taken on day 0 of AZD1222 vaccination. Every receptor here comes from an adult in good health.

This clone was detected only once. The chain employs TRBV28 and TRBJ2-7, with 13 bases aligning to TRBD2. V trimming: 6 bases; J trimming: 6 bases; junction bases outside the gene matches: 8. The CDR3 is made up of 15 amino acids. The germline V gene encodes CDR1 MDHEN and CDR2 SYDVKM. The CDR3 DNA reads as TGTGCCAGCAGACTAGCGGGAGGGCCAGATCTCGAGCAGTACTTC. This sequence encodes CASRLAGGPDLEQYF.

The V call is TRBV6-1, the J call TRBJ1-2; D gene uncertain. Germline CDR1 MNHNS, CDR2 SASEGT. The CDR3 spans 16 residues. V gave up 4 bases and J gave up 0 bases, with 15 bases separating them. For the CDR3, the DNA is TGTGCCAGCAGTGTTGAAGCGGGCGCTTCTAACTATGGCTACACCTTC. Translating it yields CASSVEAGASNYGYTF.

The CDR3 loop is CASRIGGQAGETQYF. CDR3 nucleotide sequence: TGTGCCAGCAGAATTGGAGGACAGGCAGGGGAGACCCAGTACTTC. The chain combines TRBV28 with TRBJ2-5, with 7 nucleotides matching TRBD1. After removal of 6 bases from V and 5 bases from J, the junction contained 12 bases not matched to a gene. There are 15 residues in the CDR3. Looked up from germline, CDR1 is MDHEN and CDR2 is SYDVKM.

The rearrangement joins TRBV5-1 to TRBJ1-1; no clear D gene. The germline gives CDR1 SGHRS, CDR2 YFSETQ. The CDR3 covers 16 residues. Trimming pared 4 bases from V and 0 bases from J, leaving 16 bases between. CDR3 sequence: CASSIIPTVMNTEAFF. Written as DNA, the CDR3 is TGCGCCAGCAGCATCATTCCAACGGTTATGAACACTGAAGCTTTCTTT.

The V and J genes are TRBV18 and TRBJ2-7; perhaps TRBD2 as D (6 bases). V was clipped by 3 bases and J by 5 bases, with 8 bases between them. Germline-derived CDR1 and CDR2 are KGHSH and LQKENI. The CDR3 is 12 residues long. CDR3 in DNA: TGTGCCAGCTCACCGCCGGGGGACGAGCAGTACTTC. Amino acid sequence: CASSPPGDEQYF.

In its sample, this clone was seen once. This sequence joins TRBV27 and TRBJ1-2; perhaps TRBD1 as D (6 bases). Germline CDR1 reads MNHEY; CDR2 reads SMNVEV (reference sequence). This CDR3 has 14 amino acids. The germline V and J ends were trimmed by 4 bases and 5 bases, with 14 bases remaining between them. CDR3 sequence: CASSSLLRGYGYTF. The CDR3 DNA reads TGTGCCAGCAGTTCCCTATTGAGGGGGTATGGCTACACCTTC.

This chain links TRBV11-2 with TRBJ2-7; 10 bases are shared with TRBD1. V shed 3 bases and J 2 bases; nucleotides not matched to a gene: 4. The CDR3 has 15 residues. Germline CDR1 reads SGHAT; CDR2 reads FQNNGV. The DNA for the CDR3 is TGTGCCAGCAGCTTGGTCGGACAGGGGGCCTACGAGCAGTACTTC. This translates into CASSLVGQGAYEQYF.

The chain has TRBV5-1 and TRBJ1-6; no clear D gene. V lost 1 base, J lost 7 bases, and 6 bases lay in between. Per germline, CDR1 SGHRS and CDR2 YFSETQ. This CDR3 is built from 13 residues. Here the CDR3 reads CASSLTENSPLHF. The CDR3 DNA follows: TGCGCCAGCAGCTTGACTGAGAATTCACCCCTCCACTTT.

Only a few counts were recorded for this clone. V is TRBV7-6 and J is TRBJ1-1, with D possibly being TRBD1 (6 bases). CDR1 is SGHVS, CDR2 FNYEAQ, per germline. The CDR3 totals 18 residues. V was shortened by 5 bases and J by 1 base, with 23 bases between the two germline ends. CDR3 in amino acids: CASSAGAGGPSTNTEAFF. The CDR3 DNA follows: TGTGCCAGCAGCGCGGGCGCCGGGGGGCCCAGCACGAACACTGAAGCTTTCTTT.

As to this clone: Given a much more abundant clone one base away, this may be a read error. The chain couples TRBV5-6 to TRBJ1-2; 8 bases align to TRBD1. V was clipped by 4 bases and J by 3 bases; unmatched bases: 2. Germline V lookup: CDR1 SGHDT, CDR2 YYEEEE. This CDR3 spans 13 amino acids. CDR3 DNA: TGTGCCAGCAGCAAGGACAGGGACTATGGCTACACCTTC. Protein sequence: CASSKDRDYGYTF.

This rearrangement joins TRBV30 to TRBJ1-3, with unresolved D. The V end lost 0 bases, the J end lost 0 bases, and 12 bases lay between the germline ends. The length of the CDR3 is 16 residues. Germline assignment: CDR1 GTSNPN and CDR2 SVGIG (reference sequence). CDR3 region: CAWSVHRTVSGNTIYF. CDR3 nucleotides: TGTGCCTGGAGTGTCCACCGGACGGTCTCTGGAAACACCATATATTTT. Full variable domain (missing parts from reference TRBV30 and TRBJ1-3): SQTIHQWPATLVQPVGSPLSLECTVEGTSNPNLYWYRQAAGRGLQLLFYSVGIGQISSEVPQNLSASRPQDRQFILSSKKLLLSDSGFYLCAWSVHRTVSGNTIYFGEGSWLTVV.

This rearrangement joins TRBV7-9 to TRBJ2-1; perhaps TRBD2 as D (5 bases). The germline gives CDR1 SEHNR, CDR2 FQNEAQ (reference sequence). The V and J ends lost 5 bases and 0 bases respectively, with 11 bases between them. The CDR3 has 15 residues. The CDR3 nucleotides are TGTGCCAGCAGCCCCCCGGGAAACTCCTACAATGAGCAGTTCTTC. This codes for CASSPPGNSYNEQFF.

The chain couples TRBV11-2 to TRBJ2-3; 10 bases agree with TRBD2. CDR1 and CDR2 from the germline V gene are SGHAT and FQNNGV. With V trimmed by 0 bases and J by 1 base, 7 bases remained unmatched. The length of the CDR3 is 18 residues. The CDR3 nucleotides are TGTGCCAGCAGCTTAGATATTGGGCTAGCGGGAGGCACAGATACGCAGTATTTT. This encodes CASSLDIGLAGGTDTQYF. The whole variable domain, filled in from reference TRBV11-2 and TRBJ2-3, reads EAGVAQSPRYKIIEKRQSVAFWCNPISGHATLYWYQQILGQGPKLLIQFQNNGVVDDSQLPKDRFSAERLKGVDSTLKIQPAKLEDSAVYLCASSLDIGLAGGTDTQYFGPGTRLTVL.

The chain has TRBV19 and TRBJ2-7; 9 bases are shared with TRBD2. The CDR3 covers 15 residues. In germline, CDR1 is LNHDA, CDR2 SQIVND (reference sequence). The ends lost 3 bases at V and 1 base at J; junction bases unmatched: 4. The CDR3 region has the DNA TGTGCCAGTAGTATCTATAGCGGGAGTTCCTACGAGCAGTACTTC. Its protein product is CASSIYSGSSYEQYF.

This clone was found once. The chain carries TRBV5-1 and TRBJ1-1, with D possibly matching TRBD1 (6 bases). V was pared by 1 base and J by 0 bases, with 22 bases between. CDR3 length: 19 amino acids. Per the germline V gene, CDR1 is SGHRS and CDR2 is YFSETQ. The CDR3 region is CASSLRVGGQSLMNTEAFF. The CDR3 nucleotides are TGCGCCAGCAGCTTGAGGGTCGGAGGACAGAGCCTCATGAACACTGAAGCTTTCTTT.

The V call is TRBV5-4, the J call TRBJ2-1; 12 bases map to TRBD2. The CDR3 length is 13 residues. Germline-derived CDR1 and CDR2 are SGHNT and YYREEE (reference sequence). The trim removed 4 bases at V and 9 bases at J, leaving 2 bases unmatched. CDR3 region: CASSLLAGGEQFF. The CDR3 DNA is TGTGCCAGCAGCCTACTAGCGGGGGGTGAGCAGTTCTTC. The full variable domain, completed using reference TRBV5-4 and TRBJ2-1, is ETGVTQSPTHLIKTRGQQVTLRCSSQSGHNTVSWYQQALGQGPQFIFQYYREEENGRGNFPPRFSGLQFPNYSSELNVNALELDDSALYLCASSLLAGGEQFFGPGTRLTVL.

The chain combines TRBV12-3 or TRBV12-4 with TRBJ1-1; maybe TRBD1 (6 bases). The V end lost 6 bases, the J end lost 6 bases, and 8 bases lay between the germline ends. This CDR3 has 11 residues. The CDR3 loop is CASRQGPEAFF. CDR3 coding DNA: TGTGCCAGCAGACAGGGACCTGAAGCTTTCTTT.

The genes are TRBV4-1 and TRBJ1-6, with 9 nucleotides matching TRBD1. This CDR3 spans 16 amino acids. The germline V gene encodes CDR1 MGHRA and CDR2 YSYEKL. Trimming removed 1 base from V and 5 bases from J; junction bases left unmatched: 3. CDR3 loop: CASSQGRTGDNSPLHF. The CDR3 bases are TGCGCCAGCAGCCAAGGGAGGACAGGGGATAATTCACCCCTCCACTTT.

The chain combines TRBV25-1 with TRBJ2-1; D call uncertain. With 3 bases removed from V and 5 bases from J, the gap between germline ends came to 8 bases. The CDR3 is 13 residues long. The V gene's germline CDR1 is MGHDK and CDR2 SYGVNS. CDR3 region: CASSDWFNNEQFF. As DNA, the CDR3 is TGTGCCAGCAGTGACTGGTTTAACAATGAGCAGTTCTTC.

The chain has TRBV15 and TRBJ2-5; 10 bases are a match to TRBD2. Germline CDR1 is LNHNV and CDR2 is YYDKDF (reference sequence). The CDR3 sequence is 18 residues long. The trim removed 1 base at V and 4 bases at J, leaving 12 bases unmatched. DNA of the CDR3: TGTGCCACCAGCAGAGCGCCCCACCTAGCGGGGGAAGGAGAGACCCAGTACTTC. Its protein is CATSRAPHLAGEGETQYF.

The CDR3 protein is CASSRTGFSPSPPLHF. DNA of the CDR3: TGTGCCAGCAGCAGGACAGGGTTTTCGCCTTCCCCACCCCTCCACTTT. This chain connects TRBV5-5 to TRBJ1-6; TRBD1 matches at 8 bases. Per the germline V gene, CDR1 is SGHKS and CDR2 is YYEKEE (reference sequence). The CDR3 contains 16 residues. The trim removed 4 bases at V and 11 bases at J, leaving 14 bases unmatched.

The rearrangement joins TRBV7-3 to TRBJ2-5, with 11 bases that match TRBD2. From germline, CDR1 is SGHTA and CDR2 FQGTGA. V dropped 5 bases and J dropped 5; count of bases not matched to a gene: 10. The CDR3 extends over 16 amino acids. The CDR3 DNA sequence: TGTGCCAGCAGCCCCCCGCCTAGCGGGAGGAGGGAGACCCAGTACTTC. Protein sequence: CASSPPPSGRRETQYF. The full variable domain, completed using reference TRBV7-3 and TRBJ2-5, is GAGVSQTPSNKVTEKGKYVELRCDPISGHTALYWYRQSLGQGPEFLIYFQGTGAADDSGLPNDRFFAVRPEGSVSTLKIQRTERGDSAVYLCASSPPPSGRRETQYFGPGTRLLVL.

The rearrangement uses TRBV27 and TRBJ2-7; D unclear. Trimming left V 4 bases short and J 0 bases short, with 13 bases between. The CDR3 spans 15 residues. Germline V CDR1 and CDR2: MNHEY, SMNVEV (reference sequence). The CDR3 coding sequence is TGTGCCAGCAGTTCCCGGGTGTGGGGCTCCTACGAGCAGTACTTC. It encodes CASSSRVWGSYEQYF.

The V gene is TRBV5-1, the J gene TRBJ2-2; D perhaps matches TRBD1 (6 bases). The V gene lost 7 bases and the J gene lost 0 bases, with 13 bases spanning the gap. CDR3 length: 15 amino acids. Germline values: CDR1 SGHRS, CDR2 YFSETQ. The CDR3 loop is CASAPGTSNTGELFF. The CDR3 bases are TGCGCCAGCGCGCCCGGGACATCGAACACCGGGGAGCTGTTTTTT.

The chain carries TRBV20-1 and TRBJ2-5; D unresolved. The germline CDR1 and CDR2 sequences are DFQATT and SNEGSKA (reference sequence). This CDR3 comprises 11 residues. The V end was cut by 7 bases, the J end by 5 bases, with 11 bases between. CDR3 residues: CSGELEETQYF. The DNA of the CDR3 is TGCAGTGGCGAGTTAGAGGAGACCCAGTACTTC.